This T cell receptor beta chain appears in the sequencing data of a study of cytomegalovirus exposure and HLA in healthy donors. CDR1 SEHNR and CDR2 FQNEAQ come from the germline V gene (reference sequence). The germline V and J ends were trimmed by 3 bases and 3 bases, with 9 bases remaining between them. CDR3 length: 13 amino acids. As regards this clone: Its antigen is not identified.

Study-level findings and limits: A list of 150 to 200 TCR beta chains associated with cytomegalovirus was given.

Researchers ran the PCR with 60 Vbeta and 13 Jbeta primers. Clones were sequenced by immunoSEQ multiplex PCR, and TCRdb holds only the in-frame ones, with some missing. In the table there are some 160,000 clones, around 82% of which are singletons. Sequenced material: PBMCs. The chain is built from TRBV7-9 and TRBJ2-7, with D perhaps TRBD1 (5 bases). This sequence was found in a man in his fifties or sixties in good health and CMV-seronegative. CDR3 nucleotide sequence: TGTGCCAGCAGCTTCTTAGGGGTCTACGAGCAGTACTTC. Amino acids: CASSFLGVYEQYF.